The 30 T cell receptor beta chains listed next were all sequenced from one sample in a study of cytomegalovirus exposure and HLA in healthy donors. With 60 Vbeta and 13 Jbeta primers, the PCR was carried out. Only in-frame clones appear in the TCRdb table, and some are missing; sequencing was by immunoSEQ multiplex PCR. Seen here are about 97,000 clones, approximately 70% observed once, and the top ten hold more than 3%. The sample consisted of PBMCs. These receptors were obtained from a man aged 35-49 years in good health and CMV-seronegative.

The V call is TRBV7-8, the J call TRBJ1-2; no firm D call. This CDR3 contains 13 residues. Between the trimmed V and J ends, which lost 2 bases and 5 bases, there was a span of 9 bases. From germline, CDR1 is SGHVS and CDR2 FQNEAQ. CDR3 protein: CASSLSSGYGYTF. CDR3 bases: TGTGCCAGCAGCTTATCCAGCGGGTATGGCTACACCTTC.

CDR3 loop: CASSAVVEQYF. DNA for the CDR3: TGTGCCAGCAGTGCTGTTGTCGAGCAGTACTTC. V and J are TRBV2 and TRBJ2-7, with no clear D. Germline V gene lookup returns CDR1 SNHLY and CDR2 FYNNEI. With 4 bases removed from V and 6 bases from J, the gap between germline ends came to 7 bases. The CDR3 sequence is 11 residues long.

The DNA for the CDR3 is TGTGCCAGCAGCTTAGCCGGGACAGCTAACTACGAGCAGTACTTC. This translates into CASSLAGTANYEQYF. The chain is built from TRBV11-3 and TRBJ2-7, with 7 bases lining up with TRBD1. CDR3 length equals 15 residues. The V gene's germline CDR1 is SGHNT and CDR2 YENEEA. With V trimmed by 1 base and J by 3 bases, 6 bases remained unmatched.

This clone showed up just once. The J gene is TRBJ2-6, the V gene TRBV27; 8 bases map to TRBD2. Germline V gene sequence: CDR1 MNHEY, CDR2 SMNVEV (reference sequence). The CDR3 spans 16 residues. Trimming removed 4 bases from V and 3 bases from J; junction bases left unmatched: 5. CDR3: CASSWAGGDGANVLTF. For the CDR3, the DNA is TGTGCCAGCAGTTGGGCGGGGGGTGATGGGGCCAACGTCCTGACTTTC.

The chain employs TRBV27 and TRBJ2-1; TRBD2 matches at 9 bases. CDR1 is MNHEY and CDR2 is SMNVEV in the germline V gene (reference sequence). The CDR3 contains 15 residues. V dropped 1 base and J dropped 7; count of bases not matched to a gene: 5. This CDR3 is CASSLWAGGQNEQFF. The CDR3 DNA sequence: TGTGCCAGCAGTTTATGGGCGGGGGGGCAAAATGAGCAGTTCTTC.

The V gene is TRBV6-5, the J gene TRBJ1-4; D not resolved. The CDR3 extends over 14 amino acids. Between the trimmed V and J ends, which lost 6 bases and 3 bases, there was a span of 11 bases. Per germline, CDR1 MNHEY and CDR2 SVGAGI. The DNA of the CDR3 is TGTGCCAGCAGGGGAGGGAGAGCTAATGAAAAACTGTTTTTT. It encodes CASRGGRANEKLFF.

V and J are TRBV5-1 and TRBJ2-7; TRBD2 is a possible D gene (5 bases). Trimming left V 0 bases short and J 7 bases short, with 14 bases between. Germline CDR1 SGHRS, CDR2 YFSETQ. The CDR3 spans 14 residues. The CDR3 bases are TGCGCCAGCAGCTTGGCCGGGATAAGAGGGGAGCAGTACTTC. Protein: CASSLAGIRGEQYF.

Remarks on this clone: It is likely a read error, because the conserved phenylalanine at the end of the CDR3 is missing. The CDR3: CASTPGQGSNQPQHV. The CDR3, as DNA: TGTGCCAGTACTCCGGGACAGGGAAGCAATCAGCCCCAGCATGTT. The chain is built from TRBV19 and TRBJ1-5, with TRBD1 matching over 9 bases. J was trimmed by 1 base and V by 7 bases; bases with no gene match: 5. This CDR3 comprises 15 residues. Germline V gene lookup returns CDR1 LNHDA and CDR2 SQIVND (reference sequence).

V and J are TRBV5-1 and TRBJ2-5, with D perhaps TRBD1 (6 bases). The J call may be incorrect, as the DNA end agrees better with TRBJ2-7. The CDR3 extends over 15 amino acids. Per the germline V gene, CDR1 is SGHRS and CDR2 is YFSETQ. CDR3 nucleotide sequence: TGCGCCAGCAGCTTGGACAGGGTAGCATCCTACGAGCAGTACTTC. It specifies CASSLDRVASYEQYF.

The chain couples TRBV6-6 to TRBJ2-1, with D unresolved. Germline lookup yields CDR1 MNHNY and CDR2 SVGAGI (reference sequence). This CDR3 region has 13 residues. Here the CDR3 reads CAVTESTYNEQFF. The CDR3 nucleotides are TGTGCTGTAACTGAGAGCACCTACAATGAGCAGTTCTTC.

The V gene is TRBV7-9, the J gene TRBJ2-2, with 8 bases lining up with TRBD1. Looked up from germline, CDR1 is SEHNR and CDR2 is FQNEAQ (reference sequence). The CDR3 is made up of 15 amino acids. With 4 bases clipped from V and 5 bases from J, the junction kept 6 bases outside the gene matches. CDR3 loop: CASSSKTGETGELFF. The CDR3 nucleotides read TGTGCCAGCAGCTCCAAGACAGGGGAGACCGGGGAGCTGTTTTTT.

This clone has only one observation. The chain carries TRBV7-2 and TRBJ2-2, with D hard to call. CDR1 and CDR2 (germline): SGHTA, FQGNSA. V dropped 3 bases and J dropped 4 bases, with 9 bases sitting between them. This CDR3 is 14 amino acids long. CDR3 DNA sequence: TGTGCCAGCAGCTTCTTACAGATCACCGGGGAGCTGTTTTTT. This encodes CASSFLQITGELFF. The full variable domain, with the rest looked up from reference TRBV7-2 and TRBJ2-2, is GAGVSQSPSNKVTEKGKDVELRCDPISGHTALYWYRQSLGQGLEFLIYFQGNSAPDKSGLPSDRFSAERTGGSVSTLTIQRTQQEDSAVYLCASSFLQITGELFFGEGSRLTVL.

This clone was recorded only once. The J gene is TRBJ2-2, the V gene TRBV6-5, with 7 nucleotides matching TRBD2. This CDR3 region has 13 residues. Germline trimming cut 4 bases from V and 6 bases from J; bases unmatched to any gene: 2. The germline V gene encodes CDR1 MNHEY and CDR2 SVGAGI. Here the CDR3 DNA reads TGTGCCAGCAGTTCCAGCGGGGCCGGGGAGCTGTTTTTT. Translating gives CASSSSGAGELFF.

This clone appeared once. The gene calls are TRBV6-5 and TRBJ2-7, with D possibly TRBD1 on 6 matching bases. V was shortened by 2 bases and J by 0 bases, with 11 bases between the two germline ends. Per germline, CDR1 MNHEY and CDR2 SVGAGI. This CDR3 has 15 amino acids. The CDR3 region has the DNA TGTGCCAGCAGTTACGCGAGGGGGAACTCCTACGAGCAGTACTTC. This translates into CASSYARGNSYEQYF.

The V gene is TRBV6-6, the J gene TRBJ2-1; tentatively, D is TRBD2 (5 bases). V lost 10 bases and J 0 bases, leaving 16 bases between the germline ends. The CDR3 spans 15 residues. The germline V gene encodes CDR1 MNHNY and CDR2 SVGAGI (reference sequence). CDR3 sequence reads: CATTLAGASYNEQFF. Written as DNA, the CDR3 is TGTGCCACCACCCTGGCGGGCGCCTCCTACAATGAGCAGTTCTTC.

The chain couples TRBV29-1 to TRBJ2-5, with a weak D call TRBD1 (6 bases). Germline values: CDR1 SQVTM, CDR2 ANQGSEA. V shed 4 bases and J shed 2 bases, with 8 bases lying between them. The CDR3 extends over 12 amino acids. Here the CDR3 reads CSVVRGQETQYF. CDR3 coding DNA: TGCAGCGTTGTTAGGGGGCAAGAGACCCAGTACTTC.

This clone has only a few counts. J is TRBJ2-2 and V is TRBV11-2; 10 bases fit TRBD2. V lost 5 bases and J lost 5; bases outside the gene matches: 8. The CDR3 consists of 16 residues. The V gene's germline CDR1 is SGHAT and CDR2 FQNNGV. CDR3 in DNA: TGTGCCAGCAGCGTCCTAGCGGGGGCCCTAACCGGGGAGCTGTTTTTT. It yields the protein CASSVLAGALTGELFF.

The rearrangement joins TRBV2 to TRBJ1-4, with D possibly being TRBD1 (5 bases). Looked up from germline, CDR1 is SNHLY and CDR2 is FYNNEI. V lost 2 bases and J 4 bases, leaving 11 bases between the germline ends. This CDR3 region has 15 residues. The CDR3 protein is CASSEMGQVNEKLFF. CDR3 DNA sequence: TGTGCCAGCAGTGAAATGGGGCAGGTTAATGAAAAACTGTTTTTT. The complete variable domain, with remaining parts taken from reference TRBV2 and TRBJ1-4, reads EPEVTQTPSHQVTQMGQEVILRCVPISNHLYFYWYRQILGQKVEFLVSFYNNEISEKSEIFDDQFSVERPDGSNFTLKIRSTKLEDSAMYFCASSEMGQVNEKLFFGSGTQLSVL.

This rearrangement joins TRBV5-6 to TRBJ1-2; maybe TRBD1 (6 bases). The CDR3 is 15 amino acids. CDR1 is SGHDT and CDR2 is YYEEEE in the germline V gene. V lost 0 bases to trimming and J lost 3 bases, with 12 bases between them. The CDR3 region has the DNA TGTGCCAGCAGCTTGGCCTGGGGGCTGGACTATGGCTACACCTTC. Protein: CASSLAWGLDYGYTF.

The genes are TRBV5-8 and TRBJ1-1; 9 nucleotides agree with TRBD1. The V gene's germline CDR1 is SGHTS and CDR2 YDEGEE. The ends lost 4 bases at V and 1 base at J; junction bases unmatched: 11. There are 17 residues in the CDR3. The CDR3 loop reads CASSGDREIFRNTEAFF. CDR3 in DNA: TGTGCCAGCAGCGGGGACAGGGAGATATTTAGGAACACTGAAGCTTTCTTT.

This chain joins TRBV2 and TRBJ2-3; 11 positions agree with TRBD2. The length of the CDR3 is 14 residues. Per germline, CDR1 SNHLY and CDR2 FYNNEI. The junction had 8 bases not matched to a gene; V was cut back by 7 bases and J by 8 bases. The CDR3 here is CASTRSGGDITQYF. CDR3 DNA: TGTGCCAGCACTCGTAGCGGGGGGGATATTACGCAGTATTTT.

The V and J genes are TRBV10-3 and TRBJ2-7, with 8 bases fitting TRBD2. Trimming removed 6 bases from V and 6 bases from J; junction bases left unmatched: 10. Germline V CDR1 and CDR2: ENHRY, SYGVKD. This CDR3 is 14 amino acids long. CDR3 loop: CAIRRAGGPGEQYF. CDR3 coding DNA: TGTGCCATCAGAAGGGCGGGGGGCCCTGGCGAGCAGTACTTC.

The chain has TRBV9 and TRBJ2-5, with D perhaps matching TRBD2 (6 bases). The CDR3 has 15 amino acids. The germline V and J ends were trimmed by 7 bases and 3 bases, with 19 bases remaining between them. CDR1 and CDR2 from the germline V gene are SGDLS and YYNGEE. This CDR3 is CASERGGAGEETQYF. CDR3 in DNA: TGTGCCAGCGAGAGAGGCGGGGCCGGGGAAGAGACCCAGTACTTC.

V usage is TRBV19 and J usage is TRBJ1-6; unclear D gene. The CDR3 runs to 15 residues. Germline V CDR1 and CDR2: LNHDA, SQIVND (reference sequence). Trimming took off 1 base at V and 9 bases at J, with 13 bases between the two ends. The CDR3 DNA is TGTGCCAGTAGTATAGTTGCGCTAACGGTTTCACCCCTCCACTTT. Amino acid sequence: CASSIVALTVSPLHF.

A few counts support this clone. The rearrangement uses TRBV7-2 and TRBJ1-3; unclear D gene. Between the trimmed V and J ends, which lost 5 bases and 2 bases, there was a span of 4 bases. Germline assignment: CDR1 SGHTA and CDR2 FQGNSA. This CDR3 contains 12 residues. CDR3 residues: CASSITGNTIYF. CDR3 sequence (DNA): TGTGCCAGCAGCATAACTGGAAACACCATATATTTT.

This rearrangement joins TRBV4-1 to TRBJ2-7, with 7 bases identical to TRBD1. The V gene end was trimmed by 0 bases and the J gene end by 9 bases; junction bases not matched to a gene: 11. Germline V CDR1 and CDR2: MGHRA, YSYEKL. The CDR3 totals 15 residues. This chain's CDR3 is CASSQDAQGDLGQYF. CDR3 DNA: TGCGCCAGCAGCCAAGATGCCCAGGGGGATCTCGGGCAGTACTTC.

J is TRBJ1-1 and V is TRBV6-5; 7 positions agree with TRBD1. J was trimmed by 6 bases and V by 7 bases; bases with no gene match: 11. Germline V gene lookup returns CDR1 MNHEY and CDR2 SVGAGI. The CDR3 covers 14 residues. This CDR3 reads CASTSLEGAAEAFF. CDR3 DNA: TGTGCCAGCACCTCTCTGGAGGGGGCAGCTGAAGCTTTCTTT.

The rearrangement uses TRBV30 and TRBJ1-5; D may be TRBD1 (5 bases). The CDR3 consists of 13 residues. V lost 2 bases to trimming and J lost 2 bases, with 7 bases between them. The germline gives CDR1 GTSNPN, CDR2 SVGIG (reference sequence). CDR3 nucleotides: TGTGCCTGGAGTCCCAGGGGCAATCAGCCCCAGCATTTT. It specifies CAWSPRGNQPQHF. Variable domain in full (rest from reference TRBV30 and TRBJ1-5): SQTIHQWPATLVQPVGSPLSLECTVEGTSNPNLYWYRQAAGRGLQLLFYSVGIGQISSEVPQNLSASRPQDRQFILSSKKLLLSDSGFYLCAWSPRGNQPQHFGDGTRLSIL.

This chain joins TRBV5-1 and TRBJ1-2, with D possibly being TRBD1 (6 bases). The CDR3 runs to 14 residues. Germline CDR1 and CDR2: SGHRS and YFSETQ. V lost 2 bases, J lost 5 bases, and 13 bases lay in between. The CDR3 loop is CASSFGGAGYGYTF. The CDR3 DNA reads as TGCGCCAGCAGCTTCGGGGGGGCCGGGTATGGCTACACCTTC.

The V and J genes are TRBV27 and TRBJ1-2; D might be TRBD1 (5 bases). Germline-derived CDR1 and CDR2 are MNHEY and SMNVEV (reference sequence). This CDR3 contains 14 residues. Trimming stripped 4 bases from V and 6 bases from J, with 15 bases between. The DNA for the CDR3 is TGTGCCAGCAGTTGGGGGGGGTCGAGGCATGGCTACACCTTC. Its translation is CASSWGGSRHGYTF.